Below, one T cell receptor beta chain is given with its context. Original analysis: Amplification of reference gene primers provided the estimated nucleated cell counts. Only in-frame clones appear in the TCRdb table, and some are missing; sequencing was by immunoSEQ multiplex PCR. V and J calls and clone size follow that table, whereas D and trimming were derived from the DNA. The sample has over 200,000 clones, about 87% seen once. Ages ranged from 18 to 89 years, with residence in fewer than 25 US areas. Cohort allocation depended upon clinical history that participants reported. This record comes from a study of blood T cell repertoires in COVID-19. Study context: PBMCs, B-cell-depleted T cells, or T cells provided the cDNA or gDNA that made up the material.

CDR3 size: 14 residues. V lost 5 bases to trimming and J lost 6 bases; unmatched junction nucleotides: 2. The germline gives CDR1 SEHNR, CDR2 FQNEAQ (reference sequence). The V gene is TRBV7-9, the J gene TRBJ1-4, with 11 bases identical to TRBD1. Sequencing was performed on PBMCs or T cells enriched from blood (not recorded which). The clonotype originates from a man aged 18 to 35 with acute COVID-19. The CDR3 nucleotides are TGTGCCAGCAGCCAGGGACAGGGGGATGAAAAACTGTTTTTT. It is translated as CASSQGQGDEKLFF.